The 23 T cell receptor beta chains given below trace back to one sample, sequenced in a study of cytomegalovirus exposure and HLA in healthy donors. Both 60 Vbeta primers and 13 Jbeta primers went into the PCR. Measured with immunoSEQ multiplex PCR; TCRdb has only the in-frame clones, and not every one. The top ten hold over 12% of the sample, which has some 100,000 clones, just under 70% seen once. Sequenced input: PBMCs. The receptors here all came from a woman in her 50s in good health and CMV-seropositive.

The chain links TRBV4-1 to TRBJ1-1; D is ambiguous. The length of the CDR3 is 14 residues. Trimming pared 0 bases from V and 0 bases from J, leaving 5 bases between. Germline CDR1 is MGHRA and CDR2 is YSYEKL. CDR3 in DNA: TGCGCCAGCAGCCAAGATTTAGTGAACACTGAAGCTTTCTTT. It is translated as CASSQDLVNTEAFF.

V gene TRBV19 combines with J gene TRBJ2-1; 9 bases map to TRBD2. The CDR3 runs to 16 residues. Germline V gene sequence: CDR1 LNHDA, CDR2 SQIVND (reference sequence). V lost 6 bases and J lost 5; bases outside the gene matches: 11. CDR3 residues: CASSRTTSGHNNEQFF. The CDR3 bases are TGTGCCAGTAGCCGCACCACTAGCGGGCACAACAATGAGCAGTTCTTC.

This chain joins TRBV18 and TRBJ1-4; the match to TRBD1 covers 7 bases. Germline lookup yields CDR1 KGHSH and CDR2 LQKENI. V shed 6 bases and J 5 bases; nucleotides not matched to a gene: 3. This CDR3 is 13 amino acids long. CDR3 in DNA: TGTGCCAGCTCTCAACAGGGGAATGAAAAACTGTTTTTT. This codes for CASSQQGNEKLFF. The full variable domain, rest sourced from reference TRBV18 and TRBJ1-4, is NAGVMQNPRHLVRRRGQEARLRCSPMKGHSHVYWYRQLPEEGLKFMVYLQKENIIDESGMPKERFSAEFPKEGPSILRIQQVVRGDSAAYFCASSQQGNEKLFFGSGTQLSVL.

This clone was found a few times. CDR3 sequence: CASSPNRPGNAKDTQYF. The DNA for the CDR3 is TGTGCCAGTAGTCCAAACAGGCCTGGGAATGCTAAGGATACGCAGTATTTT. The chain joins TRBV19 to TRBJ2-3; tentative D call: TRBD1 (5 bases). V was pared by 5 bases and J by 6 bases, with 24 bases between. Per germline, CDR1 LNHDA and CDR2 SQIVND (reference sequence). This CDR3 has 17 residues.

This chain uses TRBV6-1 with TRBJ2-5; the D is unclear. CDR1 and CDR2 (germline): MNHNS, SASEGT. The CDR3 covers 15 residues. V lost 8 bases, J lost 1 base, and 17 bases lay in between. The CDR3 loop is CASGLTQATQETQYF. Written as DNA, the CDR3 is TGTGCCAGCGGCCTGACTCAAGCCACCCAAGAGACCCAGTACTTC.

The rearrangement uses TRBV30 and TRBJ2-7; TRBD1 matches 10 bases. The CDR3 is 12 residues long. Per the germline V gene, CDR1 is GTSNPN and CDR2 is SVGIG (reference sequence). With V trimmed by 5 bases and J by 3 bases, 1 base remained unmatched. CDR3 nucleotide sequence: TGTGCCTGGGGACAGGGGGTCTACGAGCAGTACTTC. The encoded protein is CAWGQGVYEQYF.

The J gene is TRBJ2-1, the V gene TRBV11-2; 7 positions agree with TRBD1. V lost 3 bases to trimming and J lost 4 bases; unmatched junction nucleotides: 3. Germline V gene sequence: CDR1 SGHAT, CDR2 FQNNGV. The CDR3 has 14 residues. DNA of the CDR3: TGTGCCAGCAGCTTGGGACAGAATTACAATGAGCAGTTCTTC. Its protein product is CASSLGQNYNEQFF.

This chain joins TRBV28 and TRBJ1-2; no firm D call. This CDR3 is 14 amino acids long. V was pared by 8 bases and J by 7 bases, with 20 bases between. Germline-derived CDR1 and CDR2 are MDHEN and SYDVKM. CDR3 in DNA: TGTGCCAGCGGTCCCAGAGCGGGGATGAGTGGCTACACCTTC. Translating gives CASGPRAGMSGYTF.

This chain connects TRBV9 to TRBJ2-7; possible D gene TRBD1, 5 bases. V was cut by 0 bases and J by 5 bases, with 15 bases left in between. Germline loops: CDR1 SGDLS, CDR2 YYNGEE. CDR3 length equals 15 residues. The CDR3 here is CASSVGWGPKNEQYF. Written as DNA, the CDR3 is TGTGCCAGCAGCGTAGGTTGGGGCCCGAAAAACGAGCAGTACTTC.

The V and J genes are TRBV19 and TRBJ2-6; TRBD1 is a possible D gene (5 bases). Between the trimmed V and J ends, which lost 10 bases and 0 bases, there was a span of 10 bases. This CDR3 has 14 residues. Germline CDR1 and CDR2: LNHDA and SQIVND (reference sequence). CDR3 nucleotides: TGTGCCACGTCGACAGTCTCTGGGGCCAACGTCCTGACTTTC. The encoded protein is CATSTVSGANVLTF.

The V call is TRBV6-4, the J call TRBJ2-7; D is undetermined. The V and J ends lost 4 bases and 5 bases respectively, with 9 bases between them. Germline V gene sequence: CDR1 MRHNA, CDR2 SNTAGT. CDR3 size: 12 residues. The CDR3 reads CASSAVIDEQYF. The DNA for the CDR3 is TGTGCCAGCAGTGCGGTAATCGACGAGCAGTACTTC.

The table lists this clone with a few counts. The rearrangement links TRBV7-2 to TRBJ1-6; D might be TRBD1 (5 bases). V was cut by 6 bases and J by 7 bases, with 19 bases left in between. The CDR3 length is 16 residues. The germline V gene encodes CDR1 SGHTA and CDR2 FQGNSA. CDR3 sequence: CASRSAQGGRNSPLHF. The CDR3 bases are TGTGCCAGCAGGTCAGCCCAGGGAGGGAGAAATTCACCCCTCCACTTT.

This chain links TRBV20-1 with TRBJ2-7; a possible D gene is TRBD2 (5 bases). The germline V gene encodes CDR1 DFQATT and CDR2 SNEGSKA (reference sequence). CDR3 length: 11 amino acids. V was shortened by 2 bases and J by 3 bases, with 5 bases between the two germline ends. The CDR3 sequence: CSARRDYEQYF. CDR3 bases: TGCAGTGCTAGACGGGACTACGAGCAGTACTTC.

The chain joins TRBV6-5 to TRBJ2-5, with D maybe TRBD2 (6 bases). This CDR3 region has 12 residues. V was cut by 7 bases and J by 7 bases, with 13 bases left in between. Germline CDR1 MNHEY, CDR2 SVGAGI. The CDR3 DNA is TGTGCCAGCACGACGGGAGCGGGGACCCAGTACTTC. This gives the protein CASTTGAGTQYF.

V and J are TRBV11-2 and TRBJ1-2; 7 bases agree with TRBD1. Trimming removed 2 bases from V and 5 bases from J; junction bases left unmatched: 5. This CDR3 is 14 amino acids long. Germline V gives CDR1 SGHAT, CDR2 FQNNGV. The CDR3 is CASSLLAGGYGYTF. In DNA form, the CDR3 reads TGTGCCAGCAGCTTACTGGCAGGGGGATATGGCTACACCTTC.

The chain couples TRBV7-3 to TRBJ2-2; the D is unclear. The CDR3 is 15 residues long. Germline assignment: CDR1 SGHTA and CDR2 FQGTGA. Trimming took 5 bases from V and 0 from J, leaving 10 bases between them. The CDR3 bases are TGTGCCAGCAGCCCATCTACGTCGAACACCGGGGAGCTGTTTTTT. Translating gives CASSPSTSNTGELFF.

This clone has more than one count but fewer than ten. This CDR3 is CASSFKSGLRETQYF. In DNA form, the CDR3 reads TGTGCCAGCAGCTTTAAGAGTGGTTTGCGAGAGACCCAGTACTTC. V usage is TRBV7-7 and J usage is TRBJ2-5; no clear D gene. V lost 3 bases and J 4 bases, leaving 15 bases between the germline ends. The CDR3 has 15 residues. The germline gives CDR1 SSHAT, CDR2 FNYEAQ (reference sequence).

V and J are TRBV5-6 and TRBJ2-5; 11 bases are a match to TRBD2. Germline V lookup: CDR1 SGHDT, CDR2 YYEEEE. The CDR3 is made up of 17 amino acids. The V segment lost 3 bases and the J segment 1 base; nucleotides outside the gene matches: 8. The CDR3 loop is CASSSSRTSGLQETQYF. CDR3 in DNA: TGTGCCAGCAGCTCGAGCAGGACTAGCGGGCTCCAAGAGACCCAGTACTTC.

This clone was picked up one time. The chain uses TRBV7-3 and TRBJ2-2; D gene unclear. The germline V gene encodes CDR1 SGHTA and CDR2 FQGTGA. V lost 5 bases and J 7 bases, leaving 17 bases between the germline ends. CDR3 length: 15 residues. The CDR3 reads CASSPAIRSYGELFF. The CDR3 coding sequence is TGTGCCAGCAGCCCCGCTATCCGGTCTTACGGGGAGCTGTTTTTT.

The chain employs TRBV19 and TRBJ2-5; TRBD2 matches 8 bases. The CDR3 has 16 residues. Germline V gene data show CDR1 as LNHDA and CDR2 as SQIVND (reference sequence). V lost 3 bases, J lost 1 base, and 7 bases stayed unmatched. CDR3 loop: CASSISGTRSQETQYF. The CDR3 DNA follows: TGTGCCAGTAGTATCTCCGGGACTAGAAGCCAAGAGACCCAGTACTTC.

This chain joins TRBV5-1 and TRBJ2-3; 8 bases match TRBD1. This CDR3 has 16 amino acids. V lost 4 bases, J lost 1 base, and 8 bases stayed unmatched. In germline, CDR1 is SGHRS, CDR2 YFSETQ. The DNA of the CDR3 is TGCGCCAGCAGCCCGATGACAGGGGACCGCACAGATACGCAGTATTTT. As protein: CASSPMTGDRTDTQYF.

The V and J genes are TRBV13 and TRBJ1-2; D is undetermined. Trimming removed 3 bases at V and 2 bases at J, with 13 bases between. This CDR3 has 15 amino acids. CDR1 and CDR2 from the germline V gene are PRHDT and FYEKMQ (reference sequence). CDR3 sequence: CASSFTETPNYGYTF. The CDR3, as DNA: TGTGCCAGCAGCTTTACAGAGACACCCAACTATGGCTACACCTTC.

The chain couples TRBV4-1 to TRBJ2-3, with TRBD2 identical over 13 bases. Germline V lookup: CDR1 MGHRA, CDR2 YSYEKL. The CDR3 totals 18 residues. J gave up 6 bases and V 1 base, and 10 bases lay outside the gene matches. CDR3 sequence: CASSQGVRTSGRGDTQYF. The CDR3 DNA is TGCGCCAGCAGCCAAGGGGTGAGAACTAGCGGGAGGGGGGATACGCAGTATTTT.